A selection of T cell receptor beta chains follows, all from one sample in a study of cytomegalovirus exposure and HLA in healthy donors. TCRdb's copy holds only in-frame clones and misses some; the assay was immunoSEQ multiplex PCR. The sample has about 200,000 clones; around 80% are singletons. The sample comprised PBMCs. These receptors were collected from a man between 40 and 49 years old in good health and CMV-seropositive. CDR3s include the opening cysteine and the closing phenylalanine or tryptophan. The D gene is left open where the match is weak. Expanded clones are given a class, and other clones once, few, many or no size at all.

d_call	j_call	v_call	cdr3_length	clone_size	cdr3_nt	cdr3_aa
-	TRBJ1-1	TRBV30	19	-	TGTGCCTGGAGTGTACGACCTTGGTGGGCAGGGAGGGCCAACACTGAAGCTTTCTTT	CAWSVRPWWAGRANTEAFF
TRBD1	TRBJ2-7	TRBV5-6	15	-	TGTGCCAGCAGCTCCGCCGGGACAGGGGAGTACGAGCAGTACTTC	CASSSAGTGEYEQYF
-	TRBJ1-1	TRBV9	15	once	TGTGCCAGCAGCGGCCTTGGGGCGTTGAACACTGAAGCTTTCTTT	CASSGLGALNTEAFF
TRBD2	TRBJ2-7	TRBV28	13	-	TGTGCCAGCAGGAGCGGAAGCGGGGGCGAGCAGTACTTC	CASRSGSGGEQYF
-	TRBJ2-7	TRBV2	13	-	TGTGCCAGCAGTACAGCAGCCTCCTACGAGCAGTACTTC	CASSTAASYEQYF
TRBD2	TRBJ2-3	TRBV5-1	18	-	TGCGCCAGCAGCCCGGGACTAGCGGGAGGGCACAGTACAGATACGCAGTATTTT	CASSPGLAGGHSTDTQYF
TRBD1	TRBJ1-2	TRBV6-5	15	-	TGTGCCAGCAGTCTCCCCTCGACAGGGAACTATGGCTACACCTTC	CASSLPSTGNYGYTF
-	TRBJ1-2	TRBV27	17	-	TGTGCCAGCAGTTTCTCGGGCAGCGGGACCGGGTACTATGGCTACACCTTC	CASSFSGSGTGYYGYTF
TRBD1	TRBJ1-2	TRBV18	15	-	TGTGCCAGCTCACCATCACGCGGACAGGGTGAGAGCTACACCTTC	CASSPSRGQGESYTF
TRBD1	TRBJ2-5	TRBV19	15	-	TGTGCCAGTAGTATAGGAGACAGGGGGAAGGAGACCCAGTACTTC	CASSIGDRGKETQYF
TRBD2	TRBJ2-1	TRBV5-1	14	once	TGCGCCAGCAGCTATGGACTAGCGGACAATGAGCAGTTCTTC	CASSYGLADNEQFF
TRBD1	TRBJ2-1	TRBV6-5	14	-	TGTGCCAGCAGTTACTCGGGACAGTACAATGAGCAGTTCTTC	CASSYSGQYNEQFF
-	TRBJ2-3	TRBV11-2	15	-	TGTGCCAGCAGCTGGAACCAGGGGCGTGTGGATACGCAGTATTTT	CASSWNQGRVDTQYF
-	TRBJ2-7	TRBV11-2	13	few	TGTGCCAGCAGCTTAGATCCGGGAGACGAGCAGTACTTC	CASSLDPGDEQYF
TRBD2	TRBJ2-1	TRBV5-4	16	-	TGTGCCAGCAGCCCCGGAGCGGGAGTCTCCTACAATGAGCAGTTCTTC	CASSPGAGVSYNEQFF
-	TRBJ1-2	TRBV7-9	17	-	TGTGCCAGCAGCGGCGGGGGGGGGCGAGAGAGGAACTATGGCTACACCTTC	CASSGGGGRERNYGYTF
TRBD1	TRBJ2-5	TRBV5-1	15	-	TGCGCCAGCAGCCCACCGTCAGGGGGCCAAGAGACCCAGTACTTC	CASSPPSGGQETQYF
-	TRBJ1-4	TRBV27	16	-	TGTGCCAGCAGTGCCAGACAGCCTCCAACTAATGAAAAACTGTTTTTT	CASSARQPPTNEKLFF
TRBD1	TRBJ1-1	TRBV29-1	12	once	TGCAGCGTTACAGGGGGCACCGCTGAAGCTTTCTTT	CSVTGGTAEAFF
-	TRBJ1-2	TRBV28	13	-	TGTGCCAGCAGTTTACGAGGGGGATATGGCTACACCTTC	CASSLRGGYGYTF
-	TRBJ1-2	TRBV19	14	-	TGTGCCAGTAGTACCCCCCCCGGGAGGAATGGCTACACCTTC	CASSTPPGRNGYTF
-	TRBJ2-7	TRBV6-1	17	-	TGTGCCAGCAGTGAAGCGGATATTGGACAGTACACCTACGAGCAGTACTTC	CASSEADIGQYTYEQYF
TRBD2	TRBJ2-5	TRBV6-6	15	few	TGTGCCAGCAGACGCCTGCTAGCGGGAGGGGAGACCCAGTACTTC	CASRRLLAGGETQYF
TRBD1	TRBJ2-7	TRBV19	15	-	TGTGCCAGTAGTAAGGGACAGGGGGTCTCCTACGAGCAGTACTTC	CASSKGQGVSYEQYF
-	TRBJ1-1	TRBV9	14	-	TGTGCCAGCAGGTCGGGGATCGAGAACACTGAAGCTTTCTTT	CASRSGIENTEAFF
TRBD1	TRBJ2-5	TRBV15	16	few	TGTGCCACCAACCCCCGGGACAGGGGCATCCAAGAGACCCAGTACTTC	CATNPRDRGIQETQYF
TRBD2	TRBJ2-7	TRBV7-2	18	-	TGTGCCAGCAGCCTCAGACTAGCGGGAGTGGTCGGTTCCTACGAGCAGTACTTC	CASSLRLAGVVGSYEQYF
TRBD1	TRBJ2-7	TRBV5-1	17	-	TGCGCCAGCAGCTTGGCCTCGTTAGGGACAGGAAGGGGCGAGCAGTACTTC	CASSLASLGTGRGEQYF
-	TRBJ2-7	TRBV28	16	-	TGTGCCAGCAGCCGCCTCGGGGGGCGCGCATCCTACGAGCAGTACTTC	CASSRLGGRASYEQYF
-	TRBJ2-1	TRBV7-2	13	-	TGTGCCAGCACTACGAGCGGTTACAATGAGCAGTTCTTC	CASTTSGYNEQFF
-	TRBJ1-1	TRBV6-5	14	-	TGTGCCAGCAGTCCGATGGCCCTCTCCACTGAAGCTTTCTTT	CASSPMALSTEAFF
TRBD2	TRBJ2-5	TRBV7-3	15	-	TGTGCCAGCAGCTTAGCCGCGGGAGGTCCGGAGACCCAGTACTTC	CASSLAAGGPETQYF
TRBD2	TRBJ2-2	TRBV6-6	14	-	TGTGCCAGCAGGACTAGCGGGAGCACCGGGGAGCTGTTTTTT	CASRTSGSTGELFF
-	TRBJ1-1	TRBV7-8	16	-	TGTGCCAGCAGCTTAGAGGCTGCGGGGGGCAACACTGAAGCTTTCTTT	CASSLEAAGGNTEAFF
-	TRBJ1-1	TRBV5-4	13	-	TGTGCCAGCAGCTTGGCCAGGGACACTGAAGCTTTCTTT	CASSLARDTEAFF
TRBD1	TRBJ1-2	TRBV10-3	13	-	TGTGCCATCAGTCCTTACAGGGGACATGGCTACACCTTC	CAISPYRGHGYTF
-	TRBJ2-5	TRBV9	12	-	TGTGCCAGCAGCGTAGACGGAGAGACCCAGTACTTC	CASSVDGETQYF
-	TRBJ1-1	TRBV2	16	-	TGTGCCAGCAGTGAGTCCCTCTCAAGGGCGGGCACTGAAGCTTTCTTT	CASSESLSRAGTEAFF
-	TRBJ2-3	TRBV6-5	12	-	TGTGCCAGCACCGGTCAGGGTGATACGCAGTATTTT	CASTGQGDTQYF
-	TRBJ2-7	TRBV18	12	-	TGTGCCAGCTCACCGGGCCCGGCCGAGCAGTACTTC	CASSPGPAEQYF
TRBD2	TRBJ2-3	TRBV15	15	-	TGTGCCACCCGCGGGAGGCTCCCCAGCACAGATACGCAGTATTTT	CATRGRLPSTDTQYF
-	TRBJ2-5	TRBV18	13	few	TGTGCCAGCTCACCACCTTCGGTGGAGACCCAGTACTTC	CASSPPSVETQYF
-	TRBJ1-1	TRBV4-1	16	once	TGCGCCAGCAGCGCCCCCGGGAAATCTAAGGGCACTGAAGCTTTCTTT	CASSAPGKSKGTEAFF
TRBD2	TRBJ2-5	TRBV30	16	-	TGTGCCTGGAGTGTATCCCTAGCGGGAGCCGGAAAGACCCAGTACTTC	CAWSVSLAGAGKTQYF
-	TRBJ1-2	TRBV7-9	14	-	TGTGCCAGCAGCTTAGAAACACGGAGCTATGGCTACACCTTC	CASSLETRSYGYTF
-	TRBJ2-1	TRBV30	13	-	TGTGCCTGGAGTTCAACAGGGTACAATGAGCAGTTCTTC	CAWSSTGYNEQFF
TRBD2	TRBJ2-2	TRBV5-4	15	few	TGTGCCAGCAGCTCTAGCGGGTGGGGTACCGGGGAGCTGTTTTTT	CASSSSGWGTGELFF
-	TRBJ1-5	TRBV28	16	-	TGTGCCAGCAGGGCTACCTCCGGGTATAGCAATCAGCCCCAGCATTTT	CASRATSGYSNQPQHF
TRBD1	TRBJ2-4	TRBV18	14	once	TGTGCCAGCTCACCACCGTGGGACAGAAGCAGTCAGTACTTC	CASSPPWDRSSQYF
TRBD2	TRBJ2-7	TRBV6-1	15	-	TGTGCCAGCAGTCTCGAGCGGGGCCCCTCCTACGAGCAGTACTTC	CASSLERGPSYEQYF
TRBD1	TRBJ1-2	TRBV19	15	-	TGTGCCAGTAGAGACCCCGGGACAGGGGGCGCGGGCTACACCTTC	CASRDPGTGGAGYTF
TRBD1	TRBJ2-7	TRBV29-1	12	-	TGCAGCGTCCGGGACAGCTCCTACGAGCAGTACTTC	CSVRDSSYEQYF
-	TRBJ2-3	TRBV29-1	14	-	TGCAGCGTTGAGGGCACCGACTACACAGATACGCAGTATTTT	CSVEGTDYTDTQYF
-	TRBJ2-2	TRBV5-1	14	-	TGCGCCAGCTGCGATTCTGAGAACACCGGGGAGCTGTTTTTT	CASCDSENTGELFF